This TCR beta chain is drawn from a study of T cells in Graves' hyperthyroidism and ophthalmopathy. V was clipped by 3 bases and J by 9 bases; unmatched bases: 8. The V gene's germline CDR1 is LNHNV and CDR2 YYDKDF (reference sequence). This CDR3 comprises 16 residues. Exclusion of a patient resulted from uncontrolled infection, other autoimmune disease, pregnancy or lactation. TCR beta CDR3 regions were amplified from RNA. HTBI primers were employed in a first-round RT-PCR of the TCR CDR3. Each CDR3 protein gets one entry after TCRdb re-called the multiplex PCR reads with MiXCR. The sample contains 640,000 or so distinct CDR3 sequences, 12% to 15% of which appear only once. General study points: Researchers report that a 13 V-J model separated ophthalmopathy from stable hyperthyroidism.

With regard to this clonotype: Its target is unknown.

The source material was blood. The V call is TRBV15, the J call TRBJ1-6; TRBD1 matches 10 bases. This receptor was taken from a young woman with Graves' ophthalmopathy. Here the CDR3 reads CATSRSGQGYPSPLHF. The CDR3, as DNA: TGTGCCACCAGCAGGTCGGGACAGGGGTATCCTTCACCCCTCCACTTT.